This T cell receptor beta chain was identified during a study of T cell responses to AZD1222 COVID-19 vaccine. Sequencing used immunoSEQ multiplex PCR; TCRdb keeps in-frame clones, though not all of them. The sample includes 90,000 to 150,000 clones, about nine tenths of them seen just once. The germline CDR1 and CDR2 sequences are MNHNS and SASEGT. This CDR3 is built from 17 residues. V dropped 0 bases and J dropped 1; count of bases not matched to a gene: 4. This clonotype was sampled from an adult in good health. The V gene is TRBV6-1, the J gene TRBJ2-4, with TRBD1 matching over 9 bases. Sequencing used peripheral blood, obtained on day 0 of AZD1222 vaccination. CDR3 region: CASSEAAGTGAKNIQYF. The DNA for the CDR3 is TGTGCCAGCAGTGAAGCGGCCGGGACAGGGGCCAAAAACATTCAGTACTTC.